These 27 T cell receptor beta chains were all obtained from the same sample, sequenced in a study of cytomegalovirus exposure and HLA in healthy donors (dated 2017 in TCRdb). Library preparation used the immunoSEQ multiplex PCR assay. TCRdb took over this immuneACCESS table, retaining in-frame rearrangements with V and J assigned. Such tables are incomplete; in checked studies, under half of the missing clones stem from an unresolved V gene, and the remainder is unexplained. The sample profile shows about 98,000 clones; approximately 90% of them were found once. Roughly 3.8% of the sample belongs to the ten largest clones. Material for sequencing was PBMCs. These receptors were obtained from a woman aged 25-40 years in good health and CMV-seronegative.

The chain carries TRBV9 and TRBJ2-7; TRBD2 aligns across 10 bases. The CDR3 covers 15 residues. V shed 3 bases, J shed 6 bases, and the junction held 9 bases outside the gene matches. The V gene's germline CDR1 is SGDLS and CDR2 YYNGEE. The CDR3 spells CASSGSLAGGGEQYF. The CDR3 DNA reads TGTGCCAGCAGCGGCTCCTTAGCGGGGGGTGGCGAGCAGTACTTC.

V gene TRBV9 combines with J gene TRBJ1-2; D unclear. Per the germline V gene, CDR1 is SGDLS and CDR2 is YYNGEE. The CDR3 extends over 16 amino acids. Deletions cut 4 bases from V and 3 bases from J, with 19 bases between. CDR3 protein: CASSQEGGPSHYGYTF. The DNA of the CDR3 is TGTGCCAGCAGCCAAGAGGGAGGTCCCTCCCACTATGGCTACACCTTC.

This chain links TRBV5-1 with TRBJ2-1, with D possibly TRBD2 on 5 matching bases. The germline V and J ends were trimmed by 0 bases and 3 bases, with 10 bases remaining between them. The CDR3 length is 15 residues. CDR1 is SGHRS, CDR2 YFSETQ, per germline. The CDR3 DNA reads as TGCGCCAGCAGCTTGGCCGGGGAGAGCTACAATGAGCAGTTCTTC. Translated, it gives CASSLAGESYNEQFF.

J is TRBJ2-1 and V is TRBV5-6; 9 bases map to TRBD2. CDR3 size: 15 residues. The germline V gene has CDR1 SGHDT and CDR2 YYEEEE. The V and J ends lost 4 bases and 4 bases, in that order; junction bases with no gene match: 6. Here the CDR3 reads CASSLGTSLYNEQFF. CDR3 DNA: TGTGCCAGCAGCCTCGGGACTAGCTTATACAATGAGCAGTTCTTC.

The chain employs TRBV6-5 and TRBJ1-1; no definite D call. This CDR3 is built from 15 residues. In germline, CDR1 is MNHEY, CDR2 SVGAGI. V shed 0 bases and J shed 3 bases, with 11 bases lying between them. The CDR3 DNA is TGTGCCAGCAGTTACTCATCCCCCTGGCACACTGAAGCTTTCTTT. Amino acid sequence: CASSYSSPWHTEAFF.

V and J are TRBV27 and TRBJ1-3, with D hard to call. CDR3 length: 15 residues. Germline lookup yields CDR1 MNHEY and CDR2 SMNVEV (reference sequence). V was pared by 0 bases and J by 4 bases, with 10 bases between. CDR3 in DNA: TGTGCCAGCAGTTTATCGCCTGGGCCCGGAAACACCATATATTTT. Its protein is CASSLSPGPGNTIYF.

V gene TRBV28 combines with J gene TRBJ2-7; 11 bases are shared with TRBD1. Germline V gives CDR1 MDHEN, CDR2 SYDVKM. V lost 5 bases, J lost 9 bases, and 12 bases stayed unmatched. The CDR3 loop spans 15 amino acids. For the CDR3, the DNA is TGTGCCAGCAGTATACCGGGACAGGGGGGGATTGGGCAGTACTTC. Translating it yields CASSIPGQGGIGQYF.

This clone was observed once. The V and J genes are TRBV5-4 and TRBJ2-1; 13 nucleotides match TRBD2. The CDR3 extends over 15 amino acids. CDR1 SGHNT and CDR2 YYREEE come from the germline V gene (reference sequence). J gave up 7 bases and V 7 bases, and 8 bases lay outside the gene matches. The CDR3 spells CASASQGLAGNEQFF. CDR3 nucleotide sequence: TGTGCCAGCGCTTCGCAGGGACTAGCGGGAAATGAGCAGTTCTTC.

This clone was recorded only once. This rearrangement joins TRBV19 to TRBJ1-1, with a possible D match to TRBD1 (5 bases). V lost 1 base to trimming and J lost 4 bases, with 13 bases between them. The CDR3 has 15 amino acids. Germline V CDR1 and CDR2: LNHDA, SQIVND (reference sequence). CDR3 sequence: CASSIAFGGSTEAFF. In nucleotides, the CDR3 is TGTGCCAGTAGTATAGCTTTTGGGGGGAGCACTGAAGCTTTCTTT.

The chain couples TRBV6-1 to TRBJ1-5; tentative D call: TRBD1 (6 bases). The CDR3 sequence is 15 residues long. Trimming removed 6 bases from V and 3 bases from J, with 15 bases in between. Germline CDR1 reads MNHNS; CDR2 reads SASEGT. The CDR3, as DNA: TGTGCCAGCAGGGGACCTTCAGGGGCCAATCAGCCCCAGCATTTT. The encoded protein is CASRGPSGANQPQHF.

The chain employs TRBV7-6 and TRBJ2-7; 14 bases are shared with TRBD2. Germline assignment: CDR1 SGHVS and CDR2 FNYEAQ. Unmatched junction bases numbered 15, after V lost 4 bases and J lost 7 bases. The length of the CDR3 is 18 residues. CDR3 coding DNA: TGTGCCAGCAGCTCGATCAGACTAGCGGGAGGGCCAGGGGGGGAGCAGTACTTC. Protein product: CASSSIRLAGGPGGEQYF. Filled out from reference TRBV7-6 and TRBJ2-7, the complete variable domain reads GAGVSQSPRYKVTKRGQDVALRCDPISGHVSLYWYRQALGQGPEFLTYFNYEAQQDKSGLPNDRFSAERPEGSISTLTIQRTEQRDSAMYRCASSSIRLAGGPGGEQYFGPGTRLTVT.

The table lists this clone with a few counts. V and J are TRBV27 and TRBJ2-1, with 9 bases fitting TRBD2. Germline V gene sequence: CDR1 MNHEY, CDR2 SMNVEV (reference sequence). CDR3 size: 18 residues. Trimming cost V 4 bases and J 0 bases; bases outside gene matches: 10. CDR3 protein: CASSSVAGARSSYNEQFF. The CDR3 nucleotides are TGTGCCAGCAGTTCCGTAGCGGGGGCCAGAAGCTCCTACAATGAGCAGTTCTTC.

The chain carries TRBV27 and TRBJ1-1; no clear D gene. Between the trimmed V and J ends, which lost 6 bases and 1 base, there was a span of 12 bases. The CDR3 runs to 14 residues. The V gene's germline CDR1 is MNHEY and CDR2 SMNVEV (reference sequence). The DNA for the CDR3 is TGTGCCAGCAGATACAGAGCCCCGAACACTGAAGCTTTCTTT. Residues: CASRYRAPNTEAFF.

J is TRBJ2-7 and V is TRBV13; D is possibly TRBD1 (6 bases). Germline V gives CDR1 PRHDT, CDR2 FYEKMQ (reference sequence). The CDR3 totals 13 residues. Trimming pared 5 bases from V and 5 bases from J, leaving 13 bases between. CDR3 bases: TGTGCCAGCAGCCTACAGGGCTGGAACGAGCAGTACTTC. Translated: CASSLQGWNEQYF. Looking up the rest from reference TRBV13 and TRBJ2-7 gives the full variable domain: AAGVIQSPRHLIKEKRETATLKCYPIPRHDTVYWYQQGPGQDPQFLISFYEKMQSDKGSIPDRFSAQQFSDYHSELNMSSLELGDSALYFCASSLQGWNEQYFGPGTRLTVT.

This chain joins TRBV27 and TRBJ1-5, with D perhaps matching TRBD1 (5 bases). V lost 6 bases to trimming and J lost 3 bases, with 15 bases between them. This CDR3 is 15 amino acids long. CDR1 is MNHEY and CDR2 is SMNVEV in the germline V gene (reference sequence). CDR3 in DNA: TGTGCCAGCAGGACGTTAGACAGTTTCAATCAGCCCCAGCATTTT. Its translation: CASRTLDSFNQPQHF.

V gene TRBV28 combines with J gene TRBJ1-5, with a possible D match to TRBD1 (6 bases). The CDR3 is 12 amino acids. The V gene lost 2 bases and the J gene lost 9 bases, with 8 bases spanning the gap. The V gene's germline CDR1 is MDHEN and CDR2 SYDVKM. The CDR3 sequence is CASSLRDTPQHF. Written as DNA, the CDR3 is TGTGCCAGCAGTTTACGGGACACGCCCCAGCATTTT.

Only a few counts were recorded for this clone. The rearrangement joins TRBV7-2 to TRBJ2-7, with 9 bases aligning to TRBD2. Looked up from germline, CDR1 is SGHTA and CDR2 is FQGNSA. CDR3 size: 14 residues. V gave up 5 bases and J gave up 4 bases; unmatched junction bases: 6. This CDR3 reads CASSRLAGGYEQYF. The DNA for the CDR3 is TGTGCCAGCAGCCGCCTCGCGGGAGGGTACGAGCAGTACTTC. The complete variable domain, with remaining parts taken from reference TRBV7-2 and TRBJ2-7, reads GAGVSQSPSNKVTEKGKDVELRCDPISGHTALYWYRQSLGQGLEFLIYFQGNSAPDKSGLPSDRFSAERTGGSVSTLTIQRTQQEDSAVYLCASSRLAGGYEQYFGPGTRLTVT.

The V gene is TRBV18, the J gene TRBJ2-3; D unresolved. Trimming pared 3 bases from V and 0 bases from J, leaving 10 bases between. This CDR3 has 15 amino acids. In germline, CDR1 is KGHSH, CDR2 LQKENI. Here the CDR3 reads CASSPNGKSTDTQYF. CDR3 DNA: TGTGCCAGCTCACCGAACGGTAAAAGCACAGATACGCAGTATTTT. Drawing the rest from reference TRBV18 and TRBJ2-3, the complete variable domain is NAGVMQNPRHLVRRRGQEARLRCSPMKGHSHVYWYRQLPEEGLKFMVYLQKENIIDESGMPKERFSAEFPKEGPSILRIQQVVRGDSAAYFCASSPNGKSTDTQYFGPGTRLTVL.

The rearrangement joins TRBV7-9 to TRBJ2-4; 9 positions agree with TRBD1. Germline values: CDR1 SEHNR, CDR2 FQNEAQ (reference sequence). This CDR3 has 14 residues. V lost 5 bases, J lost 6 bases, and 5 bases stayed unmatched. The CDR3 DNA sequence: TGTGCCAGCAGCGCCCAGGGACAGGGAAACATTCAGTACTTC. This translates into CASSAQGQGNIQYF.

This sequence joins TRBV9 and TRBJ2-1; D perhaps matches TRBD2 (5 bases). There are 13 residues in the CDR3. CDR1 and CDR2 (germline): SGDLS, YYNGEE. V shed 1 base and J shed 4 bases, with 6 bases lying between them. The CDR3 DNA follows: TGTGCCAGCAGCGTATCGGGATACAATGAGCAGTTCTTC. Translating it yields CASSVSGYNEQFF. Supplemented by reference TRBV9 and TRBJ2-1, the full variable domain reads DSGVTQTPKHLITATGQRVTLRCSPRSGDLSVYWYQQSLDQGLQFLIQYYNGEERAKGNILERFSAQQFPDLHSELNLSSLELGDSALYFCASSVSGYNEQFFGPGTRLTVL.

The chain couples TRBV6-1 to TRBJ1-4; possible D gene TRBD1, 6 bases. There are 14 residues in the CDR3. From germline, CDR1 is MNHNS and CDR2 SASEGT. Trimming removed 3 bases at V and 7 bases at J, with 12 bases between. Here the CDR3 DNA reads TGTGCCAGCAGTGACCTGGACAGCCTTGAAAAACTGTTTTTT. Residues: CASSDLDSLEKLFF.

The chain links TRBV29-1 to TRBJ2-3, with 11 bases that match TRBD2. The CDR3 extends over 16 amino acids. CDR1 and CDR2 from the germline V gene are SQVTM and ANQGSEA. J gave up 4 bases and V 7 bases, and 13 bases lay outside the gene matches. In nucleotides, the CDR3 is TGCAGCGCCTTAGCGGGAGGGCCGAAGGTTCCAGATACGCAGTATTTT. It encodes CSALAGGPKVPDTQYF.

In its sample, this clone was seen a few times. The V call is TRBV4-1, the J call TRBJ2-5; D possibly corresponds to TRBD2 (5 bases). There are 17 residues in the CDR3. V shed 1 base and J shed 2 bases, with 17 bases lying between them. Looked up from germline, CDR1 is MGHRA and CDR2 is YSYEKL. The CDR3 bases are TGCGCCAGCAGCCAAGTGACCCTTAGCGCCGATCAAGAGACCCAGTACTTC. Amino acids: CASSQVTLSADQETQYF.

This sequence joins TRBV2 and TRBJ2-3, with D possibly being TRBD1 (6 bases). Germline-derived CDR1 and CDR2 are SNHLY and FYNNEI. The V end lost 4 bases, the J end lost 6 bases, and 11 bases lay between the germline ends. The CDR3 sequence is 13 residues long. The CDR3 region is CASSATGFDTQYF. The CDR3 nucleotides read TGTGCCAGCAGTGCGACAGGTTTCGATACGCAGTATTTT.

CDR3 in DNA: TGTGCCAGCAGCTTACCTGACAGGGCACAGGGGCAGTACTTC. Residues: CASSLPDRAQGQYF. The V and J genes are TRBV11-2 and TRBJ2-7, with 7 bases that match TRBD1. CDR1 and CDR2 (germline): SGHAT, FQNNGV. The CDR3 runs to 14 residues. With V trimmed by 2 bases and J by 9 bases, 10 bases remained unmatched.

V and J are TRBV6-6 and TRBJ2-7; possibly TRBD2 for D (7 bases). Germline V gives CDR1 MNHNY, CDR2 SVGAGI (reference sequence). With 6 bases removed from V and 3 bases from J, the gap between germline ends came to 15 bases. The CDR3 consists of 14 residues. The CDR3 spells CASRIGGGGYEQYF. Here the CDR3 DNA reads TGTGCCAGCAGGATAGGAGGGGGGGGCTACGAGCAGTACTTC.

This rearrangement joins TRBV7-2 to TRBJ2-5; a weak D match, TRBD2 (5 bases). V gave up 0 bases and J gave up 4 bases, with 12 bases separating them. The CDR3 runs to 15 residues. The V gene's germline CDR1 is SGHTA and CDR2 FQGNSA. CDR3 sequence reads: CASSLALTAGETQYF. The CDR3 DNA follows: TGTGCCAGCAGCTTAGCGCTGACCGCGGGAGAGACCCAGTACTTC.